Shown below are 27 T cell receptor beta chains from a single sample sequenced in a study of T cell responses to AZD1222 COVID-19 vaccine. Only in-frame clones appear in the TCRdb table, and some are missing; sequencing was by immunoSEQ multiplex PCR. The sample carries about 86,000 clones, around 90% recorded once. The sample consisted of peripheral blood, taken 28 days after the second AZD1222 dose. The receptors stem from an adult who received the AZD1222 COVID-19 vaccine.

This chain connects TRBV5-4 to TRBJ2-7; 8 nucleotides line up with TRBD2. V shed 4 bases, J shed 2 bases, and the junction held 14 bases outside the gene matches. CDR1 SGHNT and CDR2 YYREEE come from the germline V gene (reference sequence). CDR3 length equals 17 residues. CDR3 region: CASSEGGAGGHPYEQYF. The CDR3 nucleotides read TGTGCCAGCAGCGAGGGCGGGGCGGGGGGCCATCCCTACGAGCAGTACTTC.

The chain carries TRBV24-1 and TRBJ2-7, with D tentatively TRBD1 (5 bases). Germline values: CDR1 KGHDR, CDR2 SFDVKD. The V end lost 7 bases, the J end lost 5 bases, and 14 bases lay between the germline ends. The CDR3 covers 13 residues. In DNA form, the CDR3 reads TGTGCCACCAGATGCGTGGGGCTGAACGAGCAGTACGTC. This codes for CATRCVGLNEQYV.

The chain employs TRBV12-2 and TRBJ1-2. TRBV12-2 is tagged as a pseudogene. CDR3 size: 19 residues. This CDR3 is CASRLPTMGRVGSTYGYTF. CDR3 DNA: TGTGCAAGTCGCTTACCCACCATGGGTAGGGTCGGTTCTACCTATGGCTACACCTTC.

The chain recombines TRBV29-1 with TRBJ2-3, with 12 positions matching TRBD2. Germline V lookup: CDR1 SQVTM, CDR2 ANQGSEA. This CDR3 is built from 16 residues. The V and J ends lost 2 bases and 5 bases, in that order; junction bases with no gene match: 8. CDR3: CSVERVLAGGEDTQYF. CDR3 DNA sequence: TGCAGCGTTGAACGGGTACTAGCGGGGGGAGAAGATACGCAGTATTTT.

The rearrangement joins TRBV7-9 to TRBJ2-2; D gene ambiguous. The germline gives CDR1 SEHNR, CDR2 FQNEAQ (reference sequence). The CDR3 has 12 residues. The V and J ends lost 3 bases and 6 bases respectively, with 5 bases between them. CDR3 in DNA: TGTGCCAGCAGCTTTAGTCCCGGGGAGCTGTTTTTT. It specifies CASSFSPGELFF.

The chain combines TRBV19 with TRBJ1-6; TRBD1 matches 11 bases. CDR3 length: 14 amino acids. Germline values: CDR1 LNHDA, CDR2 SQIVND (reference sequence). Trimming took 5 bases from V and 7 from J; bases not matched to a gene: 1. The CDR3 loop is CASSWDRGNSPLHF. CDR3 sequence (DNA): TGTGCCAGTAGTTGGGACAGGGGGAATTCACCCCTCCACTTT.

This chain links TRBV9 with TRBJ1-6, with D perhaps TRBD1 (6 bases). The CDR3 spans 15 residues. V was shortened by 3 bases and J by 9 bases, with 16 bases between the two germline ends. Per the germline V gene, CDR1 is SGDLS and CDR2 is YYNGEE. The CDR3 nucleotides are TGTGCCAGCAGCGAGGGGAGGACAGCAGTTTCACCCCTCCACTTT. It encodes CASSEGRTAVSPLHF.

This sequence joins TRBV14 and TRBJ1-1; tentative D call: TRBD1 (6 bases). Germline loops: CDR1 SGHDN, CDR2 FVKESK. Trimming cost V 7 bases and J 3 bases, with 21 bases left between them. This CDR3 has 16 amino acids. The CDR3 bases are TGTGCCAGCACCCCTAGGGGGGCCTCATCTTACACTGAAGCTTTCTTT. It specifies CASTPRGASSYTEAFF.

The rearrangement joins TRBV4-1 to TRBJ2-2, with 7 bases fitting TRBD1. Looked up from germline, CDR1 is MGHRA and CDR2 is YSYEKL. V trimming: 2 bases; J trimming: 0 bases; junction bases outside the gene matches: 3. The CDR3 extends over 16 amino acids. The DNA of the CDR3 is TGCGCCAGCAGCCAACTCGGGACAGCGAACACCGGGGAGCTGTTTTTT. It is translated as CASSQLGTANTGELFF.

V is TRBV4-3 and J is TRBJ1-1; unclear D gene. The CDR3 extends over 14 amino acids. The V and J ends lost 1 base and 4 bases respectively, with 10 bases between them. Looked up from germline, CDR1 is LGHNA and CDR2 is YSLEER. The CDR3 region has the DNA TGCGCCAGCAGCCAAGTGACGTTAGGCACTGAAGCTTTCTTT. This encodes CASSQVTLGTEAFF.

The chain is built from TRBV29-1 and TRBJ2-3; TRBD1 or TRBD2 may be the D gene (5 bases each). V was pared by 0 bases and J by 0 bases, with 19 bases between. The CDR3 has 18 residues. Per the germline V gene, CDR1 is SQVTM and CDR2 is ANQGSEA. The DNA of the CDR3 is TGCAGCGTTGAAGATCCCGGGAATACAGGCTCTAGCACAGATACGCAGTATTTT. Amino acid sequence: CSVEDPGNTGSSTDTQYF.

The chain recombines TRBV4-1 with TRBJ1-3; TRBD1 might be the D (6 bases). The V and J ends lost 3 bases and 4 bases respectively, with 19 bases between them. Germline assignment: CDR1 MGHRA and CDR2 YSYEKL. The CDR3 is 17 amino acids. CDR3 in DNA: TGCGCCAGCAGCCAGAAGCGGGACAATAAAGTGGGAAACACCATATATTTT. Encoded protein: CASSQKRDNKVGNTIYF.

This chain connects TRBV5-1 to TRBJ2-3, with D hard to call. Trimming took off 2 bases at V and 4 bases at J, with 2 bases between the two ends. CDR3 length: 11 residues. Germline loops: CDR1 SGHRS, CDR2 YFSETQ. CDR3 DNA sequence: TGCGCCAGCAGCTTAGCAGATACGCAGTATTTT. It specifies CASSLADTQYF.

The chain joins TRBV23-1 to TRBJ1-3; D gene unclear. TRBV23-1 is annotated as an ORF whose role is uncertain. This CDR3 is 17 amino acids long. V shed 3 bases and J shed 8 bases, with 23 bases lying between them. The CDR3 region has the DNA TGCGCCAGCAGTCAGGAGATAACGGGTCCGAGTGGGCACACCATATATTTT. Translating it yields CASSQEITGPSGHTIYF.

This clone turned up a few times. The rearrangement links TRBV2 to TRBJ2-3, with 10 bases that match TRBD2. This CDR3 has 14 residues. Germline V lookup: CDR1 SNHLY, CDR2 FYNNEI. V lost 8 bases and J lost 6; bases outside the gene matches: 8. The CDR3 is CASQSGGAFDTQYF. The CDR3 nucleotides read TGTGCCAGCCAAAGCGGGGGGGCCTTTGATACGCAGTATTTT. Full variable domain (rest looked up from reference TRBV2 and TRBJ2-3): EPEVTQTPSHQVTQMGQEVILRCVPISNHLYFYWYRQILGQKVEFLVSFYNNEISEKSEIFDDQFSVERPDGSNFTLKIRSTKLEDSAMYFCASQSGGAFDTQYFGPGTRLTVL.

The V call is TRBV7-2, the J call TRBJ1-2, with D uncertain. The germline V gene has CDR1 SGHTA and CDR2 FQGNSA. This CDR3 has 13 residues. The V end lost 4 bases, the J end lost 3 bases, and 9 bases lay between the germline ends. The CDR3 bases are TGTGCCAGCAGCTCCCGCGGATACTATGGCTACACCTTC. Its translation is CASSSRGYYGYTF.

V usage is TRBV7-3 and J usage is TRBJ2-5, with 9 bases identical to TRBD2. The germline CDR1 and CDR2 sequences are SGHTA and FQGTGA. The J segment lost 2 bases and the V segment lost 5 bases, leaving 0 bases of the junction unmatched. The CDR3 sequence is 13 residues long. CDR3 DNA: TGTGCCAGCAGCACTAGCGGGCAAGAGACCCAGTACTTC. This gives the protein CASSTSGQETQYF.

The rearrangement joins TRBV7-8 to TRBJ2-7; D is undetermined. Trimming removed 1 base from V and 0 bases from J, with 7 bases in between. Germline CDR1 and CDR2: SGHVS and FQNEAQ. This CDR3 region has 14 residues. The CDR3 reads CASSLVRSSYEQYF. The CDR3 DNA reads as TGTGCCAGCAGCTTAGTAAGGAGCTCCTACGAGCAGTACTTC.

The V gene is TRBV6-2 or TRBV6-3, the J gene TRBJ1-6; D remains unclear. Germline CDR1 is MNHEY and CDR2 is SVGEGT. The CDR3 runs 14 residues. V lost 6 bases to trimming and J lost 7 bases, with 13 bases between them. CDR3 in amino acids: CASSRLPGNSPLHF. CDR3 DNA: TGTGCCAGCAGCAGATTACCGGGCAATTCACCCCTCCACTTT.

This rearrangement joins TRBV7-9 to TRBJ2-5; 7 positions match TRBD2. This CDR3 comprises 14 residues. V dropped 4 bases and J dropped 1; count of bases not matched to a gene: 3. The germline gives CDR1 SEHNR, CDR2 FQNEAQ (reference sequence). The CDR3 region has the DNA TGTGCCAGCAGCTCCCGACTAGCCCAAGAGACCCAGTACTTC. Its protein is CASSSRLAQETQYF.

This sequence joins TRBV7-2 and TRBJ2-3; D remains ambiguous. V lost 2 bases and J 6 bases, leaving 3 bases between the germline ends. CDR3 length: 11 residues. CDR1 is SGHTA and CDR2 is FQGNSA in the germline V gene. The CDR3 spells CASSLWDTQYF. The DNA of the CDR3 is TGTGCCAGCAGCTTATGGGATACGCAGTATTTT.

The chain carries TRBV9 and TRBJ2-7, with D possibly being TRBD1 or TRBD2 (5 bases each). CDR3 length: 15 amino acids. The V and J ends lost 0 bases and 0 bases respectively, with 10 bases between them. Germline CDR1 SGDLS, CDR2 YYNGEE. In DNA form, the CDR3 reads TGTGCCAGCAGCGTAGCAACGGGACGCTCCTACGAGCAGTACTTC. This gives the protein CASSVATGRSYEQYF. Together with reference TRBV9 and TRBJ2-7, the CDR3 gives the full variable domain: DSGVTQTPKHLITATGQRVTLRCSPRSGDLSVYWYQQSLDQGLQFLIQYYNGEERAKGNILERFSAQQFPDLHSELNLSSLELGDSALYFCASSVATGRSYEQYFGPGTRLTVT.

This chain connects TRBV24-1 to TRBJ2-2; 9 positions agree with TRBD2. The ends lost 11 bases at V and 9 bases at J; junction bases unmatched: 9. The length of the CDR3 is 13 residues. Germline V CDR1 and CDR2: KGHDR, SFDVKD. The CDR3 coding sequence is TGTGCCAGCTCCGCGGGGGGGAGCAGGGAGCTGTTTTTT. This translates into CASSAGGSRELFF.

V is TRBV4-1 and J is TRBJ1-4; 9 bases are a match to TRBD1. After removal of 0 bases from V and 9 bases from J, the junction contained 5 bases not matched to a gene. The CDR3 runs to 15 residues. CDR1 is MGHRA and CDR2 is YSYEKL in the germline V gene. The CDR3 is CASSQESGQGQKLFF. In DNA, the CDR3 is TGCGCCAGCAGCCAAGAAAGCGGACAGGGGCAAAAACTGTTTTTT.

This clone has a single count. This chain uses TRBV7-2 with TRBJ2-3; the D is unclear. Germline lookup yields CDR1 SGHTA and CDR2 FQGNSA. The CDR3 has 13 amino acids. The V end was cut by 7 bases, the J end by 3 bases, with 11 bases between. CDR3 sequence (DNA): TGTGCCAGCACCCCTTTGGGGACAGATACGCAGTATTTT. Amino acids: CASTPLGTDTQYF.

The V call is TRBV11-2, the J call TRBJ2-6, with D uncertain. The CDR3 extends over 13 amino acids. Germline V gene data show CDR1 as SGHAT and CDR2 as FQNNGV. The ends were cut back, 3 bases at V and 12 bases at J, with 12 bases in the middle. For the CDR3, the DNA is TGTGCCAGCAGCTTGGGAAGGGTCCCCGTCCTGACTTTC. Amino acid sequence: CASSLGRVPVLTF.

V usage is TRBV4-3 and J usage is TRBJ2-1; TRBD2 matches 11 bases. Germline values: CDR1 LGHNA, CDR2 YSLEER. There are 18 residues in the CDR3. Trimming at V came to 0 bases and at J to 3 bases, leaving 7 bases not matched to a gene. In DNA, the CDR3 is TGCGCCAGCAGCCAAGATATTTTCGGACTAGCGGGCTACAATGAGCAGTTCTTC. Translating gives CASSQDIFGLAGYNEQFF.